This TCR beta chain was sequenced in a study of control samples from healthy donors and cancer patients. Profiled with immunoSEQ multiplex PCR; TCRdb holds only in-frame clones, not every one. The table lists roughly 30,000 clones, nearly 90% of them singletons. The CDR3 covers 13 residues. V lost 1 base, J lost 7 bases, and 10 bases lay in between. The chain joins TRBV12-3 or TRBV12-4 to TRBJ1-2, with D hard to call. The clonotype originates from a female donor with melanoma. Sequenced material: formalin-fixed, paraffin-embedded tissue. CDR3 amino acids: CASSLEQIVGYTF. The CDR3 DNA reads TGTGCCAGCAGTTTAGAGCAAATAGTTGGCTACACCTTC.